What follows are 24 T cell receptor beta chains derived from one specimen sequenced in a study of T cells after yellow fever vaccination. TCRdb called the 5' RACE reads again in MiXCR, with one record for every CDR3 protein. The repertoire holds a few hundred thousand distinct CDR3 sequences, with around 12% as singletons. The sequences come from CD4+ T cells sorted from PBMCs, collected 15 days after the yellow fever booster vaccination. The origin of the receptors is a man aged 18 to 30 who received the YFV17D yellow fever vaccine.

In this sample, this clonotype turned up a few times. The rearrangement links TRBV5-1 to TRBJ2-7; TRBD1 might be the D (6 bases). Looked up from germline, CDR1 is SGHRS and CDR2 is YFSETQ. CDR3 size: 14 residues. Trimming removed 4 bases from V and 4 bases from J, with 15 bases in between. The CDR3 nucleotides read TGCGCCAGCAGCGACGGGACACTCACTTACGAGCAGTACGTC. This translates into CASSDGTLTYEQYV.

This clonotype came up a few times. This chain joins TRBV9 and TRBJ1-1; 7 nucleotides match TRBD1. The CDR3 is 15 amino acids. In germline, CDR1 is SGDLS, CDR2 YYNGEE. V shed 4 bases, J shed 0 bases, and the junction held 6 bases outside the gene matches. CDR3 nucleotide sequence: TGTGCCAGCAGCCCAAGCGGGACAGTGAACACTGAAGCTTTCTTT. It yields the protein CASSPSGTVNTEAFF.

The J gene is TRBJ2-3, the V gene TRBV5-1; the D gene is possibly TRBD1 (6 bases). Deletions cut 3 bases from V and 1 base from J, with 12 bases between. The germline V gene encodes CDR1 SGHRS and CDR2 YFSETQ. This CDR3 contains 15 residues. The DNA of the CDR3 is TGCGCCAGCAGCTCACAGGGTTTCGGCACAGATACGCAGTATTTT. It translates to CASSSQGFGTDTQYF. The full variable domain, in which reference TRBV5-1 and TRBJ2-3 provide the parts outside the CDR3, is KAGVTQTPRYLIKTRGQQVTLSCSPISGHRSVSWYQQTPGQGLQFLFEYFSETQRNKGNFPGRFSGRQFSNSRSEMNVSTLELGDSALYLCASSSQGFGTDTQYFGPGTRLTVL.

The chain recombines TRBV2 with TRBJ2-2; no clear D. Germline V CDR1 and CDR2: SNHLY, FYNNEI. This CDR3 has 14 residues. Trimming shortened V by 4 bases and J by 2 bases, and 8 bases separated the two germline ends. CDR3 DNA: TGTGCCAGCAGTGGGGTAGCAAACACCGGGGAGCTGTTTTTT. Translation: CASSGVANTGELFF.

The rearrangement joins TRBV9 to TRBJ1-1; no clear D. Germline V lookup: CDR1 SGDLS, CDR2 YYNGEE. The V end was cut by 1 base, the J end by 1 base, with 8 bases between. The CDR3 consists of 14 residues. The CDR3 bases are TGTGCCAGCAGCGTATCAGACGGGAACACTGAAGCTTTCTTT. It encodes CASSVSDGNTEAFF.

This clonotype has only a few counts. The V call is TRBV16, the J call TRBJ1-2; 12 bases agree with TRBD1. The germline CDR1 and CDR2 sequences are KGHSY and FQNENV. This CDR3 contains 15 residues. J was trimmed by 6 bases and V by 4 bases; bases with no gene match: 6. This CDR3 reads CASSLTGTGGNGYTF. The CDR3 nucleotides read TGTGCCAGCAGCCTTACCGGGACAGGGGGCAATGGCTACACCTTC. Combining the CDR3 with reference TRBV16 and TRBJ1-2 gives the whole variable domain GEEVAQTPKHLVRGEGQKAKLYCAPIKGHSYVFWYQQVLKNEFKFLISFQNENVFDETGMPKERFSAKCLPNSPCSLEIQATKLEDSAVYFCASSLTGTGGNGYTFGSGTRLTVV.

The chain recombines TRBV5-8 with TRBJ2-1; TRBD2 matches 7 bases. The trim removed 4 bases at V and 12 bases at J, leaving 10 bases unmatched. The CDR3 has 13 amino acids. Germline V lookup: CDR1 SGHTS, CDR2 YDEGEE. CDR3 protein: CASSISGPLRQFF. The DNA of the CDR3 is TGTGCCAGCAGCATTAGCGGGCCCCTGCGGCAGTTCTTC.

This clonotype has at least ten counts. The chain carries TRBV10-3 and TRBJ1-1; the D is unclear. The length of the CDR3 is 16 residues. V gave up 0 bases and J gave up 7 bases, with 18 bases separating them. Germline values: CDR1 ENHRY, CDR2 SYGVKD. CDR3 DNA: TGTGCCATCAGTGAGTCGATGAGAAAGACACTTATTGAAGCTTTCTTT. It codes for CAISESMRKTLIEAFF.

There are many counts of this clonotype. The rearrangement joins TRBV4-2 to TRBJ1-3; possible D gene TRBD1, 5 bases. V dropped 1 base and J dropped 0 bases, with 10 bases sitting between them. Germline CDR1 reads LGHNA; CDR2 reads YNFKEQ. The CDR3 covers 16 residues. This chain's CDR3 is CASSQGPRDSGNTIYF. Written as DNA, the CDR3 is TGTGCCAGCAGCCAAGGACCCAGGGACTCTGGAAACACCATATATTTT.

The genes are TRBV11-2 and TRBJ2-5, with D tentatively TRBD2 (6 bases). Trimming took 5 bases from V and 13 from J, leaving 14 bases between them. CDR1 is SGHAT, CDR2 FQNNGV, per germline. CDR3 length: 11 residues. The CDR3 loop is CASSMTRKRYF. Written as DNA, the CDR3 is TGTGCCAGCAGCATGACTAGGAAGCGGTACTTC.

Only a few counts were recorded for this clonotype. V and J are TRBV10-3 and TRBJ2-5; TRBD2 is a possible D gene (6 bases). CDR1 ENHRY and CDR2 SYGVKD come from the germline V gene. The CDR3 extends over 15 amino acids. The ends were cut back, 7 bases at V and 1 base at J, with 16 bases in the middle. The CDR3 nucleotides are TGTGCCATCAAAAAGTCGGGGGACCCCCAAGAGACCCAGTACTTC. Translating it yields CAIKKSGDPQETQYF.

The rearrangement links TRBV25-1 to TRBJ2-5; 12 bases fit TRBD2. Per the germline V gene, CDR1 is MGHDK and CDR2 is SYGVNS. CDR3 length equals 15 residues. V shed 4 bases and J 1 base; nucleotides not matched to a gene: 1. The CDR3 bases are TGTGCCAGCAGTGCACTAGCGGGGGGCCAAGAGACCCAGTACTTC. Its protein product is CASSALAGGQETQYF. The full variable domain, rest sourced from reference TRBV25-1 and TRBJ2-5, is EADIYQTPRYLVIGTGKKITLECSQTMGHDKMYWYQQDPGMELHLIHYSYGVNSTEKGDLSSESTVSRIRTEHFPLTLESARPSHTSQYLCASSALAGGQETQYFGPGTRLLVL.

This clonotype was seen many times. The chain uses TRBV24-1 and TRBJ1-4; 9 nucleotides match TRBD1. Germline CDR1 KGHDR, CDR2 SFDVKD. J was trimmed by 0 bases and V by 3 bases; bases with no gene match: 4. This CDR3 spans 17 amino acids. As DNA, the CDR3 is TGTGCCACCAGTGATGGGACAGGGTTTGCAACTAATGAAAAACTGTTTTTT. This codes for CATSDGTGFATNEKLFF.

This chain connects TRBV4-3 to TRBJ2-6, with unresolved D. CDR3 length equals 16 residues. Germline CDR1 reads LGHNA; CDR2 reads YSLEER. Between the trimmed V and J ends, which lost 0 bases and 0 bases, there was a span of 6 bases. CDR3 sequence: CASSQEWNSGANVLTF. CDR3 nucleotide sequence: TGCGCCAGCAGCCAAGAATGGAACTCTGGGGCCAACGTCCTGACTTTC.

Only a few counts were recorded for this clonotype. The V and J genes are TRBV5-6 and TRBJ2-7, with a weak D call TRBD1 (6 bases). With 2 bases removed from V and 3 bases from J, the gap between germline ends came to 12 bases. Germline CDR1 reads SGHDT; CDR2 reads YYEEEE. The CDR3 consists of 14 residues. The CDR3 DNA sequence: TGTGCCAGCAGCTTAGGCAGGGGATACTACGAGCAGTACTTC. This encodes CASSLGRGYYEQYF.

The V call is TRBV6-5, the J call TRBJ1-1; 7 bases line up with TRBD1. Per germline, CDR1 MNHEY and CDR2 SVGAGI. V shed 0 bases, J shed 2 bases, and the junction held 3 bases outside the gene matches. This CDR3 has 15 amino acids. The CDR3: CASSYSRQGNTEAFF. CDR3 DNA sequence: TGTGCCAGCAGTTACTCGAGACAGGGAAACACTGAAGCTTTCTTT.

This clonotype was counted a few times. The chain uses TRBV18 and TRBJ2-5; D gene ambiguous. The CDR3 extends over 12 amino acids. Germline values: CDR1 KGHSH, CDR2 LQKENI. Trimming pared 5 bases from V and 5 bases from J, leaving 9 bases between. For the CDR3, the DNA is TGTGCCAGCTCAGAACGGCAGGAGACCCAGTACTTC. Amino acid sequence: CASSERQETQYF.

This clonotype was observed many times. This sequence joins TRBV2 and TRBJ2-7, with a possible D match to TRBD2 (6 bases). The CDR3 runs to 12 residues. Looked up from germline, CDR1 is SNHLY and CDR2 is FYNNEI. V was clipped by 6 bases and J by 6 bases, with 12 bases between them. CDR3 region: CASRVGGGEQYF. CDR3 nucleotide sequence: TGTGCCAGCAGGGTGGGGGGAGGCGAGCAGTACTTC.

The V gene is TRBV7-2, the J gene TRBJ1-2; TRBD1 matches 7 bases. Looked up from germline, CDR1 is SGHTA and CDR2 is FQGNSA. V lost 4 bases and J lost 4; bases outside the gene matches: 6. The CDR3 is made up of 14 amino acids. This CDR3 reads CASSSRQGIYGYTF. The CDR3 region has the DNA TGTGCCAGCAGCTCCAGACAGGGAATCTATGGCTACACCTTC.

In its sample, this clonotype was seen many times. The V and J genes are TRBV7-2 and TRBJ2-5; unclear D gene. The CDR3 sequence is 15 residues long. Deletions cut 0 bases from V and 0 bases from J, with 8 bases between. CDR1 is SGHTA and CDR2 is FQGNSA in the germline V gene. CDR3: CASSLAGTYQETQYF. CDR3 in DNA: TGTGCCAGCAGCTTAGCTGGAACCTACCAAGAGACCCAGTACTTC.

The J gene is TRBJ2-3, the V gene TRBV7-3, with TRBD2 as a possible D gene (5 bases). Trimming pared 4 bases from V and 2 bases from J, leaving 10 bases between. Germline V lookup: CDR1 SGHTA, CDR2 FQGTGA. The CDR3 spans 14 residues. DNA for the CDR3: TGTGCCAGCAGCTCGAGCGGCCCCACAGATACGCAGTATTTT. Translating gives CASSSSGPTDTQYF. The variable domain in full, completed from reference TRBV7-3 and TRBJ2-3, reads GAGVSQTPSNKVTEKGKYVELRCDPISGHTALYWYRQSLGQGPEFLIYFQGTGAADDSGLPNDRFFAVRPEGSVSTLKIQRTERGDSAVYLCASSSSGPTDTQYFGPGTRLTVL.

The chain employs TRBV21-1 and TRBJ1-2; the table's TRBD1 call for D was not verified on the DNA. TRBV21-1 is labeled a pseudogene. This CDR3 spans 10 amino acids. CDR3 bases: TGTGCCAGAGAGGGGGGTGGCTACACCTTC. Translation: CAREGGGYTF.

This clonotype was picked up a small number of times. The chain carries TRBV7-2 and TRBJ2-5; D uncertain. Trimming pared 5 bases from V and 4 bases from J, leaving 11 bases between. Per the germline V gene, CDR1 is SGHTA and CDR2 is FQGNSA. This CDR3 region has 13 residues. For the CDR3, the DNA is TGTGCCAGCAGCCCGAGCATGCGAGAGACCCAGTACTTC. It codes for CASSPSMRETQYF. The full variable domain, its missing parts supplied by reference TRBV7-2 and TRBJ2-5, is GAGVSQSPSNKVTEKGKDVELRCDPISGHTALYWYRQSLGQGLEFLIYFQGNSAPDKSGLPSDRFSAERTGGSVSTLTIQRTQQEDSAVYLCASSPSMRETQYFGPGTRLLVL.

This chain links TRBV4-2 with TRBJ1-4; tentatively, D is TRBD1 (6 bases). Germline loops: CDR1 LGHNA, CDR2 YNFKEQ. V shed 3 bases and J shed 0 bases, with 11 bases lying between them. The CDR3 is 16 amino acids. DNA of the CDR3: TGTGCCAGCAGCCATCACCCAGGGGCAACTAATGAAAAACTGTTTTTT. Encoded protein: CASSHHPGATNEKLFF.